The source of this T cell receptor (beta chain) is a study of blood T cell repertoires in COVID-19. Overall study context: Material from acute and convalescent COVID-19 was sourced from the United States, Italy and Spain. T cells, B-cell-depleted T cells, or PBMCs provided the cDNA or gDNA that served as material.

Only in-frame clones appear in the TCRdb table, and some are missing; sequencing was by immunoSEQ multiplex PCR. The sample shows fewer than 200,000 clones, around 87% of them seen only once. The J segment lost 6 bases and the V segment lost 4 bases, leaving 2 bases of the junction unmatched. The CDR3 has 12 amino acids. CDR1 and CDR2 from the germline V gene are SEHNR and FQNEAQ (reference sequence). V is TRBV7-9 and J is TRBJ1-2; 7 nucleotides line up with TRBD1. Material for sequencing was peripheral blood. The sequence derives from a man between 35 and 55 years old with active or convalescent COVID-19. The CDR3 nucleotides are TGTGCCAGCAGCTGGACAGGAGATGGCTACACCTTC. Encoded protein: CASSWTGDGYTF.